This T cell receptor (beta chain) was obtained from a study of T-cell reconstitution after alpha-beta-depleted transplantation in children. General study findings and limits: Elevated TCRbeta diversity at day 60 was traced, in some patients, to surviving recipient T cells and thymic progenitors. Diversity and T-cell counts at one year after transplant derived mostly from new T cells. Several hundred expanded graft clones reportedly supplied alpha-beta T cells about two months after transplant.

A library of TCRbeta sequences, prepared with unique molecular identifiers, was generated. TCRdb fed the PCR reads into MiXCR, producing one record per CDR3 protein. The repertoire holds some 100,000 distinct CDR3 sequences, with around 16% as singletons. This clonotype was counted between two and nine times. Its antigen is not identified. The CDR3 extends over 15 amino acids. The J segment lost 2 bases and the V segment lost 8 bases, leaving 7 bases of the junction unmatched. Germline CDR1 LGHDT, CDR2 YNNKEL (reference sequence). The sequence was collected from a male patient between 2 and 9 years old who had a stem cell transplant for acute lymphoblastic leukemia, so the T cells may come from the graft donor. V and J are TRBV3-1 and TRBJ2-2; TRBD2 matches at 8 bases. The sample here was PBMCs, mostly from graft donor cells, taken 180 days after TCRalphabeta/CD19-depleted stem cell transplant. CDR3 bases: TGTGCCAGCTCGGGGGGGGCCATAAACACCGGGGAGCTGTTTTTT. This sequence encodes CASSGGAINTGELFF. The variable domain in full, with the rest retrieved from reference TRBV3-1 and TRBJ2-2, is DTAVSQTPKYLVTQMGNDKSIKCEQNLGHDTMYWYKQDSKKFLKIMFSYNNKELIINETVPNRFSPKSPDKAHLNLHINSLELGDSAVYFCASSGGAINTGELFFGEGSRLTVL.